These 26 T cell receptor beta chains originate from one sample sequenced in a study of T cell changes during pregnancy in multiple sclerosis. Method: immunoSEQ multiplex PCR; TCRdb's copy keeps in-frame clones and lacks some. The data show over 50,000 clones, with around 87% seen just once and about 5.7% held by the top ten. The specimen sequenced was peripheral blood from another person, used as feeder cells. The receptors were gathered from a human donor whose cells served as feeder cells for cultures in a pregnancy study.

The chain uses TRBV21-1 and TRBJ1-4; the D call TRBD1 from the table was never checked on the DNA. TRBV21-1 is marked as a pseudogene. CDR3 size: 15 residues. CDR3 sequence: CASSGVQARNEKLFF. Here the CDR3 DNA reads TGTGCCAGCAGCGGGGTACAGGCGCGAAATGAAAAACTGTTTTTT.

The CDR3, as DNA: TGTGCCAGCACCTACGGACAGGGTTACGAGCAGTACTTC. It translates to CASTYGQGYEQYF. J is TRBJ2-7 and V is TRBV6-5; TRBD1 matches 8 bases. Germline CDR1 and CDR2: MNHEY and SVGAGI. This CDR3 has 13 amino acids. Trimming cost V 7 bases and J 4 bases; bases outside gene matches: 6.

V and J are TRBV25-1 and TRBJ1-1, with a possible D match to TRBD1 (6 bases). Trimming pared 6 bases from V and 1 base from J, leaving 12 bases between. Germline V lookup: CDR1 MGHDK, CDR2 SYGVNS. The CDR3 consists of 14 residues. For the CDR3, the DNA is TGTGCCAGCAGGGAGGGGGGCCCGAACACTGAAGCTTTCTTT. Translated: CASREGGPNTEAFF. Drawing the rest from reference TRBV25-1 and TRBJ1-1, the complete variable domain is EADIYQTPRYLVIGTGKKITLECSQTMGHDKMYWYQQDPGMELHLIHYSYGVNSTEKGDLSSESTVSRIRTEHFPLTLESARPSHTSQYLCASREGGPNTEAFFGQGTRLTVV.

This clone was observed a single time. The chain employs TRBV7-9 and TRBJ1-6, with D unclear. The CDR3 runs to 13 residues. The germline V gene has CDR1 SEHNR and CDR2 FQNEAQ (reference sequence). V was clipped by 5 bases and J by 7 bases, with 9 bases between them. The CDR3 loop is CASSPSRNSPLHF. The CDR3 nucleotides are TGTGCCAGCAGCCCGAGTAGGAATTCACCCCTCCACTTT. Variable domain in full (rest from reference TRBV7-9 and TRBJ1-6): DTGVSQNPRHKITKRGQNVTFRCDPISEHNRLYWYRQTLGQGPEFLTYFQNEAQLEKSRLLSDRFSAERPKGSFSTLEIQRTEQGDSAMYLCASSPSRNSPLHFGNGTRLTVT.

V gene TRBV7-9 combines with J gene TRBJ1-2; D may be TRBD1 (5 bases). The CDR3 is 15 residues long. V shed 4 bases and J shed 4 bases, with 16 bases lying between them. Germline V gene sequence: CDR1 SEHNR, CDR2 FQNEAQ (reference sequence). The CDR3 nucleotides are TGTGCCAGCAGCTCCTTCGCCCAGGGATTCTATGGCTACACCTTC. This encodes CASSSFAQGFYGYTF.

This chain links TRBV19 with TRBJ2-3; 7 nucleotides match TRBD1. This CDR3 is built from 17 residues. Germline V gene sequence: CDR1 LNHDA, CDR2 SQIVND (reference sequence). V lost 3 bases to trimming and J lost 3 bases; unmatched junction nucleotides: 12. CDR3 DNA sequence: TGTGCCAGTAGTATGCAGTTCACAGGCAGGGGGACAGATACGCAGTATTTT. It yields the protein CASSMQFTGRGTDTQYF.

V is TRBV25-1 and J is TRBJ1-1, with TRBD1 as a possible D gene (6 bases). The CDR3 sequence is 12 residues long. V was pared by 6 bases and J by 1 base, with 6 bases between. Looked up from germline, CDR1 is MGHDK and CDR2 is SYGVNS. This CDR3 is CASRQGNTEAFF. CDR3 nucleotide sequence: TGTGCCAGCAGACAGGGGAACACTGAAGCTTTCTTT. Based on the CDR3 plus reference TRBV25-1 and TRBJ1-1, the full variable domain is EADIYQTPRYLVIGTGKKITLECSQTMGHDKMYWYQQDPGMELHLIHYSYGVNSTEKGDLSSESTVSRIRTEHFPLTLESARPSHTSQYLCASRQGNTEAFFGQGTRLTVV.

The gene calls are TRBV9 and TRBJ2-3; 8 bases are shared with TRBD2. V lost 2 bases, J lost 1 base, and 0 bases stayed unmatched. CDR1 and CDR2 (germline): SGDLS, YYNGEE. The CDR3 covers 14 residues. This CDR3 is CASSVRGGTDTQYF. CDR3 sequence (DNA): TGTGCCAGCAGCGTGCGGGGGGGCACAGATACGCAGTATTTT. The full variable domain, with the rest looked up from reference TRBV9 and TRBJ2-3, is DSGVTQTPKHLITATGQRVTLRCSPRSGDLSVYWYQQSLDQGLQFLIQYYNGEERAKGNILERFSAQQFPDLHSELNLSSLELGDSALYFCASSVRGGTDTQYFGPGTRLTVL.

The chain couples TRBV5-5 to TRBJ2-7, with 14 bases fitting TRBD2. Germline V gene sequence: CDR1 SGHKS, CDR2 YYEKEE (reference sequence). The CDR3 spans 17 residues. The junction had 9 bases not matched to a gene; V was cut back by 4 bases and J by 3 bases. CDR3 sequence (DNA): TGTGCCAGCAGCAGAATCACCGGGACTAGCGGGGGCTACGAGCAGTACTTC. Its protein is CASSRITGTSGGYEQYF.

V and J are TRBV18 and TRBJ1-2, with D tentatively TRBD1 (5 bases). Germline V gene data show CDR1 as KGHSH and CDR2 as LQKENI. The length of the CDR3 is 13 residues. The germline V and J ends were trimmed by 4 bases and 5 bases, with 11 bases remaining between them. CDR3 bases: TGTGCCAGCTCACAGGGGCGCGAGTATGGCTACACCTTC. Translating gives CASSQGREYGYTF.

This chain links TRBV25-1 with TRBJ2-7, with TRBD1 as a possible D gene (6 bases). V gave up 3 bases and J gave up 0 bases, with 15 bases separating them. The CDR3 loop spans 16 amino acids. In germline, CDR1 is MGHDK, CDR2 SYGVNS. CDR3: CASSEHGTPRSYEQYF. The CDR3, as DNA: TGTGCCAGCAGTGAGCATGGGACACCCCGCTCCTACGAGCAGTACTTC.

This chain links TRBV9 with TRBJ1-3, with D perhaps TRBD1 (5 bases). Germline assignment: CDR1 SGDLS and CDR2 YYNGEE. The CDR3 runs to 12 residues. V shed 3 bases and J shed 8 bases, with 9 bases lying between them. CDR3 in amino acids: CASSALGHTIYF. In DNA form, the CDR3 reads TGTGCCAGCAGCGCCTTGGGACACACCATATATTTT.

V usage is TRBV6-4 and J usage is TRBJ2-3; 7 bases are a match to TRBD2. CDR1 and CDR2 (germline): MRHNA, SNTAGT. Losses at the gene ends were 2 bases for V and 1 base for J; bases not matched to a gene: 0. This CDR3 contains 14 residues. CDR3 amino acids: CASSDRGGTDTQYF. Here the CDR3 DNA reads TGTGCCAGCAGTGACCGGGGGGGCACAGATACGCAGTATTTT.

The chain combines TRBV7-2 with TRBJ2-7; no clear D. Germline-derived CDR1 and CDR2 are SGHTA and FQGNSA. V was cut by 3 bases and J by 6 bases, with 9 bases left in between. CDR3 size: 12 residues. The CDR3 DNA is TGTGCCAGCAGCTTGCCGGGCATCGAGCAGTACTTC. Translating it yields CASSLPGIEQYF.

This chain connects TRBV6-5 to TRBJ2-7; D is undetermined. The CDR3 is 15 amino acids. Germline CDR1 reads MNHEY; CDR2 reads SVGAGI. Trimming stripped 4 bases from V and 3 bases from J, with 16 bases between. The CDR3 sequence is CASSSPMTDGYEQYF. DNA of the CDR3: TGTGCCAGCAGTTCGCCTATGACGGACGGCTACGAGCAGTACTTC.

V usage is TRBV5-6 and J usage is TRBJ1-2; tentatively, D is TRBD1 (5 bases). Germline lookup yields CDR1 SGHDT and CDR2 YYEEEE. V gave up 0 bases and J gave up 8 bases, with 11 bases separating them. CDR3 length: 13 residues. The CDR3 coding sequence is TGTGCCAGCAGCTTGGCCAGGGATGCAGGCTACACCTTC. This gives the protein CASSLARDAGYTF.

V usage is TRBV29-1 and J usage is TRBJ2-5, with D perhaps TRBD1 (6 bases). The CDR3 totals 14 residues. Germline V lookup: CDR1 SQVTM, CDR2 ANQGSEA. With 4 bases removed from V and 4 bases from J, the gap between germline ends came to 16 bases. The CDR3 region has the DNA TGCAGCGTTGGAACAAACCTGGGGGCAGAGACCCAGTACTTC. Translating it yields CSVGTNLGAETQYF.

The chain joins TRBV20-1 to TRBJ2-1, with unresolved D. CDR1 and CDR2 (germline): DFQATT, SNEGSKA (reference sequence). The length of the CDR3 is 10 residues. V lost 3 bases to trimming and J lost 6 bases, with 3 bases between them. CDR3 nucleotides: TGCAGTGCTAGTTCCAATGAGCAGTTCTTC. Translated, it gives CSASSNEQFF.

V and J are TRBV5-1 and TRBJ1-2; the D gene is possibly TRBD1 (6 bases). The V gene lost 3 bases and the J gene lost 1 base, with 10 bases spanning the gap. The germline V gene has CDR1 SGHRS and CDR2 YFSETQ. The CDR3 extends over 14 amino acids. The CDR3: CASSSTGSNYGYTF. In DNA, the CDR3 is TGCGCCAGCAGCTCGACAGGAAGTAACTATGGCTACACCTTC.

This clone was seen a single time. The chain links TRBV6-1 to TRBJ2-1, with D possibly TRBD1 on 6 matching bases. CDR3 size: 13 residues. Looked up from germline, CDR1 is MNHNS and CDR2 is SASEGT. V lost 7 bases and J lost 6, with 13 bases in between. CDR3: CASNPDRSNEQFF. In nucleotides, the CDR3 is TGTGCCAGCAACCCGGACAGAAGCAATGAGCAGTTCTTC.

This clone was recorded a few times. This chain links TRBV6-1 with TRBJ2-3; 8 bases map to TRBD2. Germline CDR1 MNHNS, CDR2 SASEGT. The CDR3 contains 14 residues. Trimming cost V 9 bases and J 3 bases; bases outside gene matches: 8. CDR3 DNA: TGTGCCAGTAGCAGCGGGGGAGGGACAGATACGCAGTATTTT. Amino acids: CASSSGGGTDTQYF.

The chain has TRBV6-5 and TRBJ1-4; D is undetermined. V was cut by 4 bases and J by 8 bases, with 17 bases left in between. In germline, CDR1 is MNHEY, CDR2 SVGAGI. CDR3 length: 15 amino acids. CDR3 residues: CASSSGSRIREKLFF. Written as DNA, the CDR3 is TGTGCCAGCAGTTCGGGGTCCAGAATTAGGGAAAAACTGTTTTTT.

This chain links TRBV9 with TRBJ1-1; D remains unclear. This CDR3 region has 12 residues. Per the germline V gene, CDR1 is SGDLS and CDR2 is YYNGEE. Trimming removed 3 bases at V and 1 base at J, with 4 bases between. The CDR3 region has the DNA TGTGCCAGCAGCGGACAGAACACTGAAGCTTTCTTT. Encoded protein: CASSGQNTEAFF.

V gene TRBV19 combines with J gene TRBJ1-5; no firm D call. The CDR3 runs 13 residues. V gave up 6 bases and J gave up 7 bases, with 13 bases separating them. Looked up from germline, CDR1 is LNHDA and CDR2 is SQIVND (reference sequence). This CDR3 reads CASSLSGSQPQHF. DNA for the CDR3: TGTGCCAGTAGCCTCTCAGGTAGCCAGCCCCAGCATTTT.

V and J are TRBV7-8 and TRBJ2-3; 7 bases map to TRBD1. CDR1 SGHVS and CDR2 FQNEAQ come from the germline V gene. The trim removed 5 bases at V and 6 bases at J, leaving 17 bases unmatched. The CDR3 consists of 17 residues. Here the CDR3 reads CASSRDRARDMRDTQYF. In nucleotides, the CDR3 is TGTGCCAGCAGCCGAGACAGGGCTAGGGACATGAGGGATACGCAGTATTTT.

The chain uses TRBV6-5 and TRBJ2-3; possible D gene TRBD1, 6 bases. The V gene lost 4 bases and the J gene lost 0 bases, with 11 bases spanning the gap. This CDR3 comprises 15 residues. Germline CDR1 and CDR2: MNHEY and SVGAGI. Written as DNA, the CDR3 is TGTGCCAGCAGTTGGGACACTTCTAGCACAGATACGCAGTATTTT. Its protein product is CASSWDTSSTDTQYF.